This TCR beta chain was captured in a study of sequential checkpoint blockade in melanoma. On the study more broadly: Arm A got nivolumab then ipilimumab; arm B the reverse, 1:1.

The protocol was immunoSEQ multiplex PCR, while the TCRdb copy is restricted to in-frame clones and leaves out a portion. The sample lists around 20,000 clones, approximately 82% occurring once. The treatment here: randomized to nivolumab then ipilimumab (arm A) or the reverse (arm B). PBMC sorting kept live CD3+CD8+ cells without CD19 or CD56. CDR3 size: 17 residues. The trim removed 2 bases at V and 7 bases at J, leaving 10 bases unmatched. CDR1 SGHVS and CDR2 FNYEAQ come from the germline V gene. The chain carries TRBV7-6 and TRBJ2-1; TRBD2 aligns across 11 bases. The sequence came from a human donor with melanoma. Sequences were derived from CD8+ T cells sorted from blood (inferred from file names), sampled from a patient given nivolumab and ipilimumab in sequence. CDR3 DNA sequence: TGTGCCAGCAGCTTACGAGCCGGGACTAGCGGACCAAATGAGCAGTTCTTC. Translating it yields CASSLRAGTSGPNEQFF. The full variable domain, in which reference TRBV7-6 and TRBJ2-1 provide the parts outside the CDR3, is GAGVSQSPRYKVTKRGQDVALRCDPISGHVSLYWYRQALGQGPEFLTYFNYEAQQDKSGLPNDRFSAERPEGSISTLTIQRTEQRDSAMYRCASSLRAGTSGPNEQFFGPGTRLTVL.